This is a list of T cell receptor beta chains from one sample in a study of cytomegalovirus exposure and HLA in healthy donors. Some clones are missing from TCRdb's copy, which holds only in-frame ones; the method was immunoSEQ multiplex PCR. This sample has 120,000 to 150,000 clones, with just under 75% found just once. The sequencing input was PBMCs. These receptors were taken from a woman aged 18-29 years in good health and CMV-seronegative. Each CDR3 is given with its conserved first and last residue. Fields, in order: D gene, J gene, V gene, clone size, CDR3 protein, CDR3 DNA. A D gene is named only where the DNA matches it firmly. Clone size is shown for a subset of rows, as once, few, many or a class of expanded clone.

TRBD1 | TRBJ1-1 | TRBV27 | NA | CASSLHRGGVTEAFF | TGTGCCAGCAGTTTGCACAGGGGCGGTGTCACTGAAGCTTTCTTT
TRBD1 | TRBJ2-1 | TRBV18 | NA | CASSPRDREVWANEQFF | TGTGCCAGCTCACCTCGGGACAGGGAGGTGTGGGCCAATGAGCAGTTCTTC
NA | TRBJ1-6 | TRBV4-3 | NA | CASSQEATFNPDNSPLHF | TGCGCCAGCAGCCAAGAAGCTACCTTTAACCCCGATAATTCACCCCTCCACTTT
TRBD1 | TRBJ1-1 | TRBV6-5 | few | CASSYSGTVDTEAFF | TGTGCCAGCAGTTACTCCGGGACAGTCGACACTGAAGCTTTCTTT
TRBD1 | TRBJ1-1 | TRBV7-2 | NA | CASSLQGYTEAFF | TGTGCCAGCAGTTTACAGGGGTACACTGAAGCTTTCTTT
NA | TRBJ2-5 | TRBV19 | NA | CASSPRTEGRQETQYF | TGTGCCAGTAGTCCCCGGACGGAGGGGCGGCAAGAGACCCAGTACTTC
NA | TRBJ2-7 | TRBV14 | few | CASNEAATYEQYF | TGTGCCAGCAACGAGGCGGCTACCTACGAGCAGTACTTC
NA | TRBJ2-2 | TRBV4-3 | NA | CASSQVRNTGELFF | TGCGCCAGCAGCCAAGTGAGAAACACCGGGGAGCTGTTTTTT
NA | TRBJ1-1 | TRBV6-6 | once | CASSLKTEAFF | TGTGCCAGCAGTCTAAAAACTGAAGCTTTCTTT
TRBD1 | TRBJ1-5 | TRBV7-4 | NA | CASSWDRGHDQPQHF | TGTGCCAGCAGCTGGGACAGGGGGCACGATCAGCCCCAGCATTTT
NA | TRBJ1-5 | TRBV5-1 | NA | CASSYGDSNQPQHF | TGCGCCAGCTCCTACGGTGATAGCAATCAGCCCCAGCATTTT
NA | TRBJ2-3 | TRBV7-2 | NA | CASSLRSAGTSTDTQYF | TGTGCCAGCAGCTTAAGATCGGCGGGGACTAGCACAGATACGCAGTATTTT
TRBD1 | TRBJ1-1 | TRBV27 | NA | CASSHRDRGDTEAFF | TGTGCCAGCAGTCACAGGGACAGGGGGGACACTGAAGCTTTCTTT
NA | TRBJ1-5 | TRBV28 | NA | CASTLSSNQPQHF | TGTGCCAGCACCCTATCAAGCAATCAGCCCCAGCATTTT
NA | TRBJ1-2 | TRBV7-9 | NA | CASSSGQGLYGYTF | TGTGCCAGCAGCTCCGGACAAGGATTATATGGCTACACCTTC
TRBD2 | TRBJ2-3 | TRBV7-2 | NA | CASSLSAGGSDTQYF | TGTGCCAGCAGCTTATCCGCCGGGGGGTCAGATACGCAGTATTTT
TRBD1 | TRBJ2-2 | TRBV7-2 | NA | CASSRQGANTGELFF | TGTGCCAGCAGCAGACAGGGGGCGAACACCGGGGAGCTGTTTTTT
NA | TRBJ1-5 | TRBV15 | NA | CATSRDLEGNQPQHF | TGTGCCACCAGCAGAGATTTGGAGGGCAATCAGCCCCAGCATTTT
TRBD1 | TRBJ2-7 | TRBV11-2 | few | CASSLGTGGDYEQYF | TGTGCCAGCAGCCTAGGGACAGGGGGCGATTACGAGCAGTACTTC
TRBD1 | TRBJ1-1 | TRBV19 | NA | CASQGQGGTEAFF | TGTGCCAGCCAAGGACAGGGGGGTACTGAAGCTTTCTTT